One sample yielded the 16 T cell receptor beta chains listed below, sequenced in a study of CD8+ T cells in alopecia areata. cDNA serving as the sequencing template came from extracted, reverse transcribed RNA. Sequenced by immunoSEQ multiplex PCR; TCRdb stores in-frame clones only, minus some. The data show about 97,000 clones, roughly 41% seen once. Source material: CD4+ T cells sorted from blood. The receptors here all came from a human donor with alopecia areata.

The gene calls are TRBV5-6 and TRBJ2-1, with D perhaps TRBD1 or TRBD2 (6 bases each). Germline CDR1 SGHDT, CDR2 YYEEEE. CDR3 length: 15 residues. V gave up 6 bases and J gave up 3 bases, with 16 bases separating them. CDR3 nucleotide sequence: TGTGCCAGCACCCGGAGGGGGGTTGGCTACAATGAGCAGTTCTTC. Its translation is CASTRRGVGYNEQFF.

This clone appeared a few times. This sequence joins TRBV29-1 and TRBJ2-7; 9 bases are shared with TRBD2. CDR1 is SQVTM and CDR2 is ANQGSEA in the germline V gene. The CDR3 totals 16 residues. J was trimmed by 2 bases and V by 1 base; bases with no gene match: 9. CDR3 amino acids: CSVEGDWTSDPYEQYF. CDR3 coding DNA: TGCAGCGTTGAAGGTGATTGGACTAGCGATCCCTACGAGCAGTACTTC.

This clone appeared a few times. This sequence joins TRBV5-1 and TRBJ2-1; D gene uncertain. V lost 0 bases, J lost 6 bases, and 7 bases lay in between. Germline V gene sequence: CDR1 SGHRS, CDR2 YFSETQ. This CDR3 has 13 amino acids. CDR3 sequence: CASSLEGFNEQFF. The CDR3 DNA sequence: TGCGCCAGCAGCTTGGAGGGATTCAATGAGCAGTTCTTC.

In its sample, this clone was seen a few times. This chain links TRBV10-3 with TRBJ1-6; D possibly corresponds to TRBD1 (6 bases). Trimming stripped 5 bases from V and 6 bases from J, with 11 bases between. Per germline, CDR1 ENHRY and CDR2 SYGVKD. This CDR3 comprises 14 residues. CDR3 DNA sequence: TGTGCCATCAGTTACAGGGAGGGTAATTCACCCCTCCACTTT. Its protein is CAISYREGNSPLHF.

This clone was seen only a few times. The rearrangement uses TRBV30 and TRBJ1-3, with a weak D call TRBD1 (6 bases). With 3 bases removed from V and 4 bases from J, the gap between germline ends came to 10 bases. The CDR3 consists of 13 residues. CDR1 is GTSNPN and CDR2 is SVGIG in the germline V gene (reference sequence). The CDR3 region is CAWSGQFGNTIYF. The CDR3 bases are TGTGCCTGGAGCGGACAGTTCGGAAACACCATATATTTT.

This chain connects TRBV7-9 to TRBJ2-1, with 10 bases matching TRBD2. Losses at the gene ends were 6 bases for V and 9 bases for J; bases not matched to a gene: 11. Germline CDR1 SEHNR, CDR2 FQNEAQ (reference sequence). CDR3 length: 15 residues. CDR3 bases: TGTGCCAGCAGTCGATTAGCGGGAGGTTTCGGTGAGCAGTTCTTC. As protein: CASSRLAGGFGEQFF.

V usage is TRBV15 and J usage is TRBJ2-5; D gene ambiguous. From germline, CDR1 is LNHNV and CDR2 YYDKDF (reference sequence). CDR3 length: 11 residues. The V end was cut by 1 base, the J end by 4 bases, with 1 base between. The CDR3 reads CATSRGETQYF. CDR3 nucleotides: TGTGCCACCAGCAGAGGAGAGACCCAGTACTTC.

This clone turned up a few times. This chain joins TRBV18 and TRBJ2-1; a possible D gene is TRBD1 (5 bases). CDR1 KGHSH and CDR2 LQKENI come from the germline V gene. CDR3 length: 15 residues. Trimming cost V 4 bases and J 5 bases, with 15 bases left between them. In nucleotides, the CDR3 is TGTGCCAGCTCACTAGTACGACAGCTCGACAATGAGCAGTTCTTC. The encoded protein is CASSLVRQLDNEQFF.

The chain uses TRBV30 and TRBJ1-2; no reliable D call. This CDR3 region has 15 residues. The ends were cut back, 6 bases at V and 4 bases at J, with 21 bases in the middle. The V gene's germline CDR1 is GTSNPN and CDR2 SVGIG (reference sequence). DNA for the CDR3: TGTGCCTGTGACACGGCGAGTTACCTTGGCTATGGCTACACCTTC. It specifies CACDTASYLGYGYTF.

The V call is TRBV5-1, the J call TRBJ2-3; D may be TRBD2 (5 bases). Germline assignment: CDR1 SGHRS and CDR2 YFSETQ. The CDR3 spans 16 residues. The V end was cut by 4 bases, the J end by 0 bases, with 15 bases between. The CDR3 nucleotides are TGCGCCAGCAGCGCAACCCTAGCATTTAGCACAGATACGCAGTATTTT. Translation gives CASSATLAFSTDTQYF.

The chain employs TRBV7-8 and TRBJ1-5; D gene ambiguous. Trimming left V 1 base short and J 3 bases short, with 4 bases between. There are 13 residues in the CDR3. Germline CDR1 SGHVS, CDR2 FQNEAQ. The CDR3: CASSLVVNQPQHF. CDR3 nucleotides: TGTGCCAGCAGCTTAGTTGTCAATCAGCCCCAGCATTTT.

This clone was picked up many times. The gene calls are TRBV10-3 and TRBJ2-1; D is undetermined. The germline V gene has CDR1 ENHRY and CDR2 SYGVKD. This CDR3 spans 12 amino acids. Trimming cost V 5 bases and J 5 bases, with 7 bases left between them. CDR3 bases: TGTGCCATCAGTTCGCAAAACAATGAGCAGTTCTTC. Translating gives CAISSQNNEQFF.

V gene TRBV18 combines with J gene TRBJ2-1; 10 bases align to TRBD2. The CDR3 runs to 15 residues. V dropped 1 base and J dropped 5; count of bases not matched to a gene: 2. Germline lookup yields CDR1 KGHSH and CDR2 LQKENI. The CDR3 spells CASSPLSGRHNEQFF. The CDR3 DNA sequence: TGTGCCAGCTCACCACTTAGCGGGAGGCACAATGAGCAGTTCTTC.

The chain combines TRBV30 with TRBJ1-3, with D unclear. The germline V gene encodes CDR1 GTSNPN and CDR2 SVGIG (reference sequence). The germline V and J ends were trimmed by 4 bases and 0 bases, with 10 bases remaining between them. The CDR3 extends over 14 amino acids. The CDR3 loop is CAWTAIVSGNTIYF. As DNA, the CDR3 is TGTGCCTGGACAGCCATTGTCTCTGGAAACACCATATATTTT.

The chain has TRBV6-5 and TRBJ1-5; 7 bases fit TRBD1. The V segment lost 5 bases and the J segment 2 bases; nucleotides outside the gene matches: 3. This CDR3 spans 14 amino acids. Germline assignment: CDR1 MNHEY and CDR2 SVGAGI. The CDR3 coding sequence is TGTGCCAGCAGTAGACAGGGAGGCAATCAGCCCCAGCATTTT. This codes for CASSRQGGNQPQHF.

The chain employs TRBV27 and TRBJ2-1; D ambiguous. Germline V lookup: CDR1 MNHEY, CDR2 SMNVEV (reference sequence). Trimming shortened V by 6 bases and J by 6 bases, and 6 bases separated the two germline ends. The CDR3 is 11 residues long. The CDR3 reads CASSQLNEQFF. In DNA, the CDR3 is TGTGCCAGCAGCCAACTCAATGAGCAGTTCTTC.